One and the same sample provided the 16 T cell receptor beta chains below, sequenced in a study of cytomegalovirus exposure and HLA in healthy donors. The PCR had 60 Vbeta and 13 Jbeta primers. The data were produced by immunoSEQ multiplex PCR, yet TCRdb's version contains in-frame clones alone and is incomplete. This table has approximately 160,000 clones, around 68% appearing once. The sequenced material came from PBMCs. The receptor set was obtained from a woman aged 40 to 50 in good health and CMV-seropositive.

This clone was recorded only once. J is TRBJ1-2 and V is TRBV5-1; possible D gene TRBD1, 6 bases. Trimming cost V 0 bases and J 8 bases, with 11 bases left between them. Per the germline V gene, CDR1 is SGHRS and CDR2 is YFSETQ. The CDR3 sequence is 13 residues long. This CDR3 is CASSLDRDAGYTF. CDR3 sequence (DNA): TGCGCCAGCAGCTTGGACAGGGATGCGGGCTACACCTTC.

The chain is built from TRBV21-1 and TRBJ2-3; the table assigns TRBD2, which was not confirmed against the DNA. TRBV21-1 is classified as a pseudogene. The CDR3 extends over 16 amino acids. This CDR3 reads CASGTSGGVFGDTQYF. The DNA of the CDR3 is TGTGCCAGCGGGACTAGCGGGGGGGTTTTCGGAGATACGCAGTATTTT.

The chain employs TRBV5-1 and TRBJ2-1; 7 nucleotides line up with TRBD1. The germline V gene encodes CDR1 SGHRS and CDR2 YFSETQ. J gave up 4 bases and V 3 bases, and 13 bases lay outside the gene matches. This CDR3 contains 17 residues. For the CDR3, the DNA is TGCGCCAGCAGCTCGTCGGGAAGGGGGCTTATATACAATGAGCAGTTCTTC. This codes for CASSSSGRGLIYNEQFF.

The V and J genes are TRBV28 and TRBJ1-2; 10 positions match TRBD1. With V trimmed by 4 bases and J by 7 bases, 6 bases remained unmatched. The CDR3 totals 14 residues. CDR1 is MDHEN, CDR2 SYDVKM, per germline. The CDR3 spells CASSSRDRGFGYTF. CDR3 nucleotides: TGTGCCAGCAGTTCCCGGGACAGGGGATTTGGCTACACCTTC.

This chain connects TRBV5-6 to TRBJ1-1, with 8 bases lining up with TRBD1. Per germline, CDR1 SGHDT and CDR2 YYEEEE. The CDR3 sequence is 16 residues long. The trim removed 2 bases at V and 1 base at J, leaving 7 bases unmatched. CDR3 sequence reads: CASSLWNRGSNTEAFF. The CDR3 DNA sequence: TGTGCCAGCAGCTTATGGAACAGGGGGTCGAACACTGAAGCTTTCTTT. The full variable domain, its missing parts supplied by reference TRBV5-6 and TRBJ1-1, is DAGVTQSPTHLIKTRGQQVTLRCSPKSGHDTVSWYQQALGQGPQFIFQYYEEEERQRGNFPDRFSGHQFPNYSSELNVNALLLGDSALYLCASSLWNRGSNTEAFFGQGTRLTVV.

This clone was seen a few times. The chain couples TRBV4-1 to TRBJ1-6, with D hard to call. In germline, CDR1 is MGHRA, CDR2 YSYEKL. V was cut by 4 bases and J by 7 bases, with 17 bases left in between. The CDR3 runs to 16 residues. This CDR3 reads CASSPAVLSLNSPLHF. The CDR3 nucleotides read TGCGCCAGCAGCCCCGCGGTCCTCAGCTTAAATTCACCCCTCCACTTT.

The CDR3 loop reads CASSLDGRGGAADGYTF. In DNA form, the CDR3 reads TGTGCCAGCAGCTTAGACGGGAGAGGGGGCGCCGCCGATGGCTACACCTTC. The chain joins TRBV7-9 to TRBJ1-2; TRBD1 aligns across 7 bases. Germline CDR1 SEHNR, CDR2 FQNEAQ (reference sequence). The CDR3 contains 17 residues. With V trimmed by 1 base and J by 6 bases, 14 bases remained unmatched.

J is TRBJ1-4 and V is TRBV29-1, with 7 bases aligning to TRBD1. The V and J ends lost 5 bases and 8 bases, in that order; junction bases with no gene match: 11. The CDR3 is 14 residues long. Germline CDR1 reads SQVTM; CDR2 reads ANQGSEA. The CDR3 DNA reads TGCAGCGTTCCAATAGGGCAGGGGGACGAAAAACTGTTTTTT. Amino acids: CSVPIGQGDEKLFF.

The chain combines TRBV6-5 with TRBJ2-3; D is uncertain. The CDR3 totals 13 residues. V was trimmed by 6 bases and J by 3 bases, leaving 10 bases between them. CDR1 and CDR2 from the germline V gene are MNHEY and SVGAGI. The CDR3 DNA reads TGTGCCAGCAGGGAGCCCCAGACAGATACGCAGTATTTT. Translated, it gives CASREPQTDTQYF.

This clone was found a few times. The chain employs TRBV15 and TRBJ1-1; 7 bases agree with TRBD1. This CDR3 is 14 amino acids long. Germline V gene sequence: CDR1 LNHNV, CDR2 YYDKDF (reference sequence). V shed 1 base and J 4 bases; nucleotides not matched to a gene: 3. The CDR3 DNA is TGTGCCACCAGCAGAGGACAGGGAGGCACTGAAGCTTTCTTT. This translates into CATSRGQGGTEAFF.

This clone was seen once. The chain combines TRBV2 with TRBJ2-5, with D possibly TRBD2 on 5 matching bases. There are 14 residues in the CDR3. Per the germline V gene, CDR1 is SNHLY and CDR2 is FYNNEI. Trimming cost V 6 bases and J 1 base, with 12 bases left between them. CDR3 bases: TGTGCCAGCAGGCTGGACTCCTCCCAAGAGACCCAGTACTTC. Translating it yields CASRLDSSQETQYF.

This clone has just a few counts. V is TRBV7-3 and J is TRBJ2-2; TRBD2 is a possible D gene (7 bases). Germline CDR1 reads SGHTA; CDR2 reads FQGTGA. V was cut by 5 bases and J by 4 bases, with 14 bases left in between. The CDR3 is made up of 15 amino acids. The CDR3 spells CASSLGGPSTGELFF. CDR3 bases: TGTGCCAGCAGCCTGGGGGGGCCGAGCACCGGGGAGCTGTTTTTT.

The chain has TRBV6-5 and TRBJ2-7, with D possibly TRBD2 on 6 matching bases. In germline, CDR1 is MNHEY, CDR2 SVGAGI. The CDR3 is made up of 12 amino acids. Trimming took off 11 bases at V and 5 bases at J, with 16 bases between the two ends. The CDR3 region is CARRPWGDEQYF. In nucleotides, the CDR3 is TGTGCCCGCCGACCGTGGGGGGACGAGCAGTACTTC.

The rearrangement uses TRBV18 and TRBJ1-1; 7 bases are a match to TRBD1. The V segment lost 3 bases and the J segment 4 bases; nucleotides outside the gene matches: 8. Germline V gene sequence: CDR1 KGHSH, CDR2 LQKENI. The CDR3 is made up of 15 amino acids. The DNA for the CDR3 is TGTGCCAGCTCACCTCGTACAGGGGAGCTCACTGAAGCTTTCTTT. Protein sequence: CASSPRTGELTEAFF.

This clone has only a few counts. This chain connects TRBV15 to TRBJ2-2; D may be TRBD2 (5 bases). Germline lookup yields CDR1 LNHNV and CDR2 YYDKDF (reference sequence). This CDR3 is 18 amino acids long. V shed 0 bases and J shed 0 bases, with 14 bases lying between them. In DNA, the CDR3 is TGTGCCACCAGCAGAGATGGTGGAAGAGCGGCGAACACCGGGGAGCTGTTTTTT. This translates into CATSRDGGRAANTGELFF.

The chain uses TRBV7-3 and TRBJ2-3; TRBD1 matches at 8 bases. Germline trimming cut 4 bases from V and 0 bases from J; bases unmatched to any gene: 9. This CDR3 has 17 amino acids. CDR1 is SGHTA and CDR2 is FQGTGA in the germline V gene. The CDR3 reads CASSYQGASPSTDTQYF. The CDR3, as DNA: TGTGCCAGCAGCTACCAGGGGGCCAGTCCTAGCACAGATACGCAGTATTTT.